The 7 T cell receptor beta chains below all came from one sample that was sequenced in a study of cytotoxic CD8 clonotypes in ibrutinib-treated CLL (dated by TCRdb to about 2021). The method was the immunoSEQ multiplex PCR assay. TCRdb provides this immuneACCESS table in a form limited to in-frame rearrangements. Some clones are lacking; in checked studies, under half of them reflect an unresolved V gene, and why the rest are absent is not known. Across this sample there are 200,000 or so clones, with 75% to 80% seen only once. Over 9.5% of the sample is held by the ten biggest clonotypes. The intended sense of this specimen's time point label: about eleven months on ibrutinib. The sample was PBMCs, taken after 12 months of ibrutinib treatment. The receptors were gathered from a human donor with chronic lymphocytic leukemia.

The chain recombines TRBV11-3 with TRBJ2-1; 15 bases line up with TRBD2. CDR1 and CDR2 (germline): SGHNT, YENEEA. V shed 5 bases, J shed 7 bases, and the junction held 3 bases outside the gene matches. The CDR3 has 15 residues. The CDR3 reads CASSPGLAGGNEQFF. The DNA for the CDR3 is TGTGCCAGCAGCCCGGGACTAGCGGGAGGAAATGAGCAGTTCTTC.

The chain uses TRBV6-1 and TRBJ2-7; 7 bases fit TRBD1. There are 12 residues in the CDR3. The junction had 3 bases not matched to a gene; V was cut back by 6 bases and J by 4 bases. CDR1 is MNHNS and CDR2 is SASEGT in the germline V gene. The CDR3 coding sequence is TGTGCCAGCAGGTCGACAGGGTACGAGCAGTACTTC. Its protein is CASRSTGYEQYF.

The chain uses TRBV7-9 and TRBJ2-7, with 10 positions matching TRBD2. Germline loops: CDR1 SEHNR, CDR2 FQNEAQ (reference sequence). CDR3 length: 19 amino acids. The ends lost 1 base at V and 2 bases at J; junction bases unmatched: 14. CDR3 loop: CASSLGAGPLAGKAYEQYF. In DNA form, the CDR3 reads TGTGCCAGCAGCTTAGGGGCAGGGCCACTAGCGGGGAAAGCCTACGAGCAGTACTTC.

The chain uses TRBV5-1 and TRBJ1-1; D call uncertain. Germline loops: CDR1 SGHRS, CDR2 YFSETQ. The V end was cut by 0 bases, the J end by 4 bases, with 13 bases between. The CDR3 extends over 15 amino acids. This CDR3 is CASSLGPNSGTEAFF. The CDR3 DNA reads TGCGCCAGCAGCTTGGGCCCAAACTCGGGCACTGAAGCTTTCTTT.

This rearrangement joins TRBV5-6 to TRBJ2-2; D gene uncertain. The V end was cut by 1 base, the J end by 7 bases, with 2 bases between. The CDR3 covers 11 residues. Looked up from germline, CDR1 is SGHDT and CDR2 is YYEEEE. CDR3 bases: TGTGCCAGCAGCTTGAACGGGGAGCTGTTTTTT. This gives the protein CASSLNGELFF.

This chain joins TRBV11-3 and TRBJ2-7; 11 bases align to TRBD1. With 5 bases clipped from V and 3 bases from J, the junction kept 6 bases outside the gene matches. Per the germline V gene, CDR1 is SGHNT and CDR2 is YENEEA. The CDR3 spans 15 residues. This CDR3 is CASSLTGTGGYEQYF. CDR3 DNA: TGTGCCAGCAGCCTAACTGGGACAGGGGGCTACGAGCAGTACTTC.

CDR3 loop: CASSYRAANTEAFF. CDR3 bases: TGTGCCAGCAGTTACAGGGCGGCGAACACTGAAGCTTTCTTT. The chain combines TRBV6-5 with TRBJ1-1; D ambiguous. Trimming took 2 bases from V and 1 from J, leaving 8 bases between them. This CDR3 is 14 amino acids long. Per the germline V gene, CDR1 is MNHEY and CDR2 is SVGAGI.